The text below deals with one TCR beta chain. These data come from a study of OX40 agonist ivuxolimab in advanced cancers. Study at large: Patients enrolled in dose escalation were diagnosed with hepatocellular carcinoma, melanoma, renal cell or head and neck cancer.

This CDR3 is 12 amino acids long. Germline V gene data show CDR1 as SGHRS and CDR2 as YFSETQ. With 3 bases removed from V and 13 bases from J, the gap between germline ends came to 14 bases. Individuals having autoimmune disease history or systemic immunosuppression were not enrolled. Produced via immunoSEQ multiplex PCR; TCRdb's table is partial and in-frame only. The data show about 110,000 clones, approximately 89% seen once. This chain joins TRBV5-1 and TRBJ2-1, with D perhaps TRBD2 (5 bases). This specimen was CD4+ or CD8+ T cells sorted from blood, taken in a trial of the OX40 agonist ivuxolimab. The sequence was obtained from an adult with an advanced solid tumor such as melanoma, head and neck, liver or kidney cancer. The CDR3 here is CASSSTTGYQFF. CDR3 sequence (DNA): TGCGCCAGCAGCTCGACTACTGGCTATCAGTTCTTC.